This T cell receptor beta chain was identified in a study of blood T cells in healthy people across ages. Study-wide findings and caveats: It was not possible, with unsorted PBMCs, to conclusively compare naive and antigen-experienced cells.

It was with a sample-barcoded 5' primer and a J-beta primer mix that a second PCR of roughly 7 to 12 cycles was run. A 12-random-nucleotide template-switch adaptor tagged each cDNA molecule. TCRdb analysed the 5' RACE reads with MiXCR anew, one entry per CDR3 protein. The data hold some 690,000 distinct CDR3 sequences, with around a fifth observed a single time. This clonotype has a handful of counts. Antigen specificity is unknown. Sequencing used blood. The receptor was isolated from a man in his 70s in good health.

CDR3 amino acids: CASSYAGGVRKNIQYF. The CDR3 DNA sequence: TGTGCCAGCAGTTACGCCGGAGGAGTCCGCAAAAACATTCAGTACTTC. This chain joins TRBV6-5 and TRBJ2-4; D is possibly TRBD2 (5 bases). The CDR3 is made up of 16 amino acids. Trimming shortened V by 2 bases and J by 3 bases, and 14 bases separated the two germline ends. Germline-derived CDR1 and CDR2 are MNHEY and SVGAGI.